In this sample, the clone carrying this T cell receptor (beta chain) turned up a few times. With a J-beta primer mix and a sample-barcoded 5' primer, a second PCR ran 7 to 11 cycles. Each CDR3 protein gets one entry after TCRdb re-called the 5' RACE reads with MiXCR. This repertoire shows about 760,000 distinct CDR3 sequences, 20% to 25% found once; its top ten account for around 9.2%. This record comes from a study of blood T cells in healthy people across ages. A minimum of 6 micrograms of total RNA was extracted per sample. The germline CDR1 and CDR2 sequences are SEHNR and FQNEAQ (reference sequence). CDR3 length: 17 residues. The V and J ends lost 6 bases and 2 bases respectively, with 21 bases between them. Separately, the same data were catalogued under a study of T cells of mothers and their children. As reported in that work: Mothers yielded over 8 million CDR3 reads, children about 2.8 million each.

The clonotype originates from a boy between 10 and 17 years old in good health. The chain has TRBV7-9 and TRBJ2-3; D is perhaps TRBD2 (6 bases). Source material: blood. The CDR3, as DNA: TGTGCCAGCAGGCCCCGTGTAGGGCGGGGTGTCACAGATACGCAGTATTTT. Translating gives CASRPRVGRGVTDTQYF.